The 26 T cell receptor beta chains in this list originate from one sample, sequenced in a study of PD-1 blockade in classical Hodgkin lymphoma. The assay was immunoSEQ multiplex PCR, and TCRdb's table has in-frame clones only and misses some. In the table there are approximately 44,000 clones, 55% to 70% of which are singletons. The sample's time point: cycle 4 day 1 (C4D1), after around six weeks of nivolumab. Every one of the patients relapsed after autologous stem cell transplantation (brentuximab vedotin exposure was variable). This material consisted of peripheral blood mononuclear cells (PBMCs), taken before the fourth cycle of nivolumab. These receptor sequences come from a human donor with classical Hodgkin lymphoma.

The J gene is TRBJ2-1, the V gene TRBV25-1; D possibly matches TRBD1 or TRBD2 (5 bases each). CDR3 length: 15 amino acids. V lost 5 bases to trimming and J lost 3 bases, with 14 bases between them. The germline CDR1 and CDR2 sequences are MGHDK and SYGVNS. The CDR3 region has the DNA TGTGCCAGCAGTATCTATGGGGGAGACTACAATGAGCAGTTCTTC. Translating it yields CASSIYGGDYNEQFF.

The chain combines TRBV4-3 with TRBJ2-1, with a weak D call TRBD1 (5 bases). The CDR3 has 14 amino acids. CDR1 and CDR2 (germline): LGHNA, YSLEER. V dropped 1 base and J dropped 8 bases, with 12 bases sitting between them. Here the CDR3 reads CASSQGPGWDEQFF. CDR3 nucleotides: TGCGCCAGCAGCCAAGGACCAGGGTGGGATGAGCAGTTCTTC.

This chain uses TRBV20-1 with TRBJ2-5; D is unclear. The V end was cut by 1 base, the J end by 3 bases, with 3 bases between. The CDR3 is made up of 11 amino acids. Germline CDR1 is DFQATT and CDR2 is SNEGSKA (reference sequence). The CDR3 spells CSARAEETQYF. As DNA, the CDR3 is TGCAGTGCTAGAGCCGAAGAGACCCAGTACTTC.

This chain connects TRBV2 to TRBJ1-5; D may be TRBD1 (5 bases). V was trimmed by 8 bases and J by 0 bases, leaving 14 bases between them. This CDR3 has 15 residues. Germline-derived CDR1 and CDR2 are SNHLY and FYNNEI. This CDR3 is CASRGSADSNQPQHF. For the CDR3, the DNA is TGTGCCAGCCGGGGGTCAGCGGATAGCAATCAGCCCCAGCATTTT.

This rearrangement joins TRBV4-2 to TRBJ2-7, with D unresolved. The CDR3 is 12 amino acids. Germline V gives CDR1 LGHNA, CDR2 YNFKEQ. The V end lost 1 base, the J end lost 5 bases, and 6 bases lay between the germline ends. The CDR3 spells CASSQGPDEQYF. In DNA, the CDR3 is TGTGCCAGCAGCCAAGGACCAGACGAGCAGTACTTC.

The rearrangement joins TRBV11-2 to TRBJ1-4; D gene uncertain. With 3 bases removed from V and 6 bases from J, the gap between germline ends came to 11 bases. The CDR3 length is 14 residues. CDR1 SGHAT and CDR2 FQNNGV come from the germline V gene. The CDR3 reads CASSFIGTDEKLFF. The CDR3 DNA sequence: TGTGCCAGCAGCTTCATAGGAACCGATGAAAAACTGTTTTTT.

The chain uses TRBV5-1 and TRBJ2-7; the match to TRBD1 covers 8 bases. V gave up 2 bases and J gave up 6 bases; unmatched junction bases: 7. The CDR3 sequence is 14 residues long. Germline CDR1 SGHRS, CDR2 YFSETQ. CDR3 residues: CASSLTQGAGEQYF. The DNA for the CDR3 is TGCGCCAGCAGCTTAACCCAGGGGGCAGGCGAGCAGTACTTC.

The chain joins TRBV10-3 to TRBJ2-3; weak D call: TRBD2 (6 bases). The CDR3 is 16 amino acids. V was trimmed by 0 bases and J by 5 bases, leaving 15 bases between them. Germline CDR1 reads ENHRY; CDR2 reads SYGVKD. The CDR3: CAISESSEGTGDTQYF. For the CDR3, the DNA is TGTGCCATCAGTGAGTCGTCGGAAGGGACTGGAGATACGCAGTATTTT.

The chain carries TRBV10-2 and TRBJ1-2; D is uncertain. The V gene's germline CDR1 is WSHSY and CDR2 SAAADI. This CDR3 contains 12 residues. The V end lost 0 bases, the J end lost 4 bases, and 3 bases lay between the germline ends. In nucleotides, the CDR3 is TGCGCCAGCAGTGAGTCAAGCTATGGCTACACCTTC. It specifies CASSESSYGYTF.

The CDR3 region is CASSMGPGGVYGYTF. The CDR3 nucleotides are TGTGCCAGTAGTATGGGGCCAGGGGGAGTCTATGGCTACACCTTC. The J gene is TRBJ1-2, the V gene TRBV19; 7 bases match TRBD1. This CDR3 spans 15 amino acids. The V gene end was trimmed by 3 bases and the J gene end by 4 bases; junction bases not matched to a gene: 8. The germline V gene encodes CDR1 LNHDA and CDR2 SQIVND (reference sequence).

The V call is TRBV5-6, the J call TRBJ1-1, with D hard to call. CDR3 length: 11 residues. The V end was cut by 1 base, the J end by 6 bases, with 4 bases between. Germline V gives CDR1 SGHDT, CDR2 YYEEEE. Written as DNA, the CDR3 is TGTGCCAGCAGCTTGCGGGCTGAAGCTTTCTTT. It codes for CASSLRAEAFF.

This clone has ten or more counts. CDR3 nucleotides: TGTGCCAGCAGTAACCAGGGGACGGGCTACGAGCAGTACTTC. Protein sequence: CASSNQGTGYEQYF. V is TRBV27 and J is TRBJ2-7, with a weak D call TRBD1 (6 bases). CDR1 and CDR2 (germline): MNHEY, SMNVEV (reference sequence). The V and J ends lost 5 bases and 3 bases respectively, with 14 bases between them. This CDR3 is 14 amino acids long.

The chain combines TRBV7-6 with TRBJ2-1; TRBD2 agrees at 11 bases. The germline CDR1 and CDR2 sequences are SGHVS and FNYEAQ. With V trimmed by 4 bases and J by 4 bases, 6 bases remained unmatched. The CDR3 has 16 amino acids. The CDR3 is CASSSLAGGPYNEQFF. In DNA, the CDR3 is TGTGCCAGCAGCTCGCTAGCGGGGGGACCATACAATGAGCAGTTCTTC.

This clone was found a few times. The chain recombines TRBV2 with TRBJ1-1; 7 nucleotides agree with TRBD1. Looked up from germline, CDR1 is SNHLY and CDR2 is FYNNEI. With V trimmed by 5 bases and J by 0 bases, 12 bases remained unmatched. This CDR3 spans 17 amino acids. CDR3: CASSPRGVTGMNTEAFF. For the CDR3, the DNA is TGTGCCAGCAGTCCCAGGGGGGTAACCGGGATGAACACTGAAGCTTTCTTT.

In its sample, this clone was seen a few times. This chain uses TRBV7-8 with TRBJ1-6; 8 nucleotides agree with TRBD1. The CDR3 runs 13 residues. V shed 1 base and J 15 bases; nucleotides not matched to a gene: 5. Germline V gene sequence: CDR1 SGHVS, CDR2 FQNEAQ. DNA for the CDR3: TGTGCCAGCAGCTTAGGTGCAGGGACAGGCCTCCACTTT. Its translation is CASSLGAGTGLHF. The full variable domain, with the rest looked up from reference TRBV7-8 and TRBJ1-6, is GAGVSQSPRYKVAKRGQDVALRCDPISGHVSLFWYQQALGQGPEFLTYFQNEAQLDKSGLPSDRFFAERPEGSVSTLKIQRTQQEDSAVYLCASSLGAGTGLHFGNGTRLTVT.

The chain links TRBV2 to TRBJ1-2; 7 positions match TRBD1. The CDR3 is made up of 16 amino acids. The junction had 8 bases not matched to a gene; V was cut back by 0 bases and J by 4 bases. Germline V CDR1 and CDR2: SNHLY, FYNNEI. The CDR3 bases are TGTGCCAGCAGTGAAGCGGGGGGGACAGATCTCTATGGCTACACCTTC. Protein sequence: CASSEAGGTDLYGYTF. Full variable domain (missing parts from reference TRBV2 and TRBJ1-2): EPEVTQTPSHQVTQMGQEVILRCVPISNHLYFYWYRQILGQKVEFLVSFYNNEISEKSEIFDDQFSVERPDGSNFTLKIRSTKLEDSAMYFCASSEAGGTDLYGYTFGSGTRLTVV.

The V call is TRBV5-5, the J call TRBJ1-6, with a tentative D call TRBD1 (6 bases). Trimming cost V 1 base and J 10 bases, with 9 bases left between them. In germline, CDR1 is SGHKS, CDR2 YYEKEE (reference sequence). The CDR3 extends over 13 amino acids. The CDR3 here is CASSLRTESPLHF. CDR3 sequence (DNA): TGTGCCAGCAGCTTGAGGACAGAATCACCCCTCCACTTT.

The J gene is TRBJ1-4, the V gene TRBV18, with 8 bases identical to TRBD1. The CDR3 spans 15 residues. CDR1 and CDR2 from the germline V gene are KGHSH and LQKENI. Unmatched junction bases numbered 8, after V lost 3 bases and J lost 8 bases. The CDR3 region is CASSPSTGVGEKLFF. In nucleotides, the CDR3 is TGTGCCAGCTCACCTTCGACAGGGGTCGGGGAAAAACTGTTTTTT.

The chain recombines TRBV2 with TRBJ1-2; D ambiguous. Trimming left V 1 base short and J 2 bases short, with 8 bases between. CDR1 and CDR2 from the germline V gene are SNHLY and FYNNEI. The CDR3 is 14 amino acids. The CDR3 loop reads CASSEGAENYGYTF. The DNA of the CDR3 is TGTGCCAGCAGTGAAGGGGCCGAGAACTATGGCTACACCTTC.

This clone has only a few counts. The rearrangement uses TRBV7-9 and TRBJ2-1, with D tentatively TRBD2 (5 bases). V shed 4 bases and J shed 7 bases, with 14 bases lying between them. This CDR3 has 14 amino acids. Germline V CDR1 and CDR2: SEHNR, FQNEAQ (reference sequence). CDR3 nucleotides: TGTGCCAGCAGCTCTCGGACTGGGTCGAATGAGCAGTTCTTC. Amino acid sequence: CASSSRTGSNEQFF. The variable domain in full, with the rest retrieved from reference TRBV7-9 and TRBJ2-1, is DTGVSQNPRHKITKRGQNVTFRCDPISEHNRLYWYRQTLGQGPEFLTYFQNEAQLEKSRLLSDRFSAERPKGSFSTLEIQRTEQGDSAMYLCASSSRTGSNEQFFGPGTRLTVL.

V is TRBV10-3 and J is TRBJ2-7; no definite D call. CDR3 length: 14 amino acids. V dropped 7 bases and J dropped 6 bases, with 19 bases sitting between them. Per the germline V gene, CDR1 is ENHRY and CDR2 is SYGVKD. The CDR3 sequence: CAINVGSLVSEQYF. DNA of the CDR3: TGTGCCATCAATGTGGGTAGCTTGGTAAGCGAGCAGTACTTC.

The rearrangement uses TRBV4-3 and TRBJ2-5, with D possibly TRBD1 on 5 matching bases. Looked up from germline, CDR1 is LGHNA and CDR2 is YSLEER. Trimming pared 3 bases from V and 2 bases from J, leaving 13 bases between. The CDR3 spans 15 residues. CDR3 region: CASSHQQDPQETQYF. CDR3 DNA sequence: TGCGCCAGCAGCCACCAACAGGACCCTCAAGAGACCCAGTACTTC.

This clone qualifies as medium-sized. The chain links TRBV6-1 to TRBJ2-7, with unresolved D. Trimming shortened V by 0 bases and J by 7 bases, and 13 bases separated the two germline ends. CDR1 and CDR2 from the germline V gene are MNHNS and SASEGT. This CDR3 is 14 amino acids long. The CDR3 DNA sequence: TGTGCCAGCAGTGAAGCCATCAGGTTGGGGGAGCAGTACTTC. Protein product: CASSEAIRLGEQYF.

The rearrangement joins TRBV5-6 to TRBJ2-1; 9 nucleotides match TRBD2. The CDR3 loop spans 18 amino acids. V dropped 0 bases and J dropped 1; count of bases not matched to a gene: 8. CDR1 SGHDT and CDR2 YYEEEE come from the germline V gene. In nucleotides, the CDR3 is TGTGCCAGCAGCTTGGCGGCGGGGGGGCCTAGGTCCTACAATGAGCAGTTCTTC. This codes for CASSLAAGGPRSYNEQFF.

The chain has TRBV2 and TRBJ2-7; 8 positions agree with TRBD1. CDR3 size: 15 residues. V trimming: 4 bases; J trimming: 4 bases; junction bases outside the gene matches: 9. The V gene's germline CDR1 is SNHLY and CDR2 FYNNEI. DNA for the CDR3: TGTGCCAGCAGTGTTGGCAGGGGGCTTTCATACGAGCAGTACTTC. Encoded protein: CASSVGRGLSYEQYF.

In this sample, this clone turned up a few times. J is TRBJ2-7 and V is TRBV19, with D possibly being TRBD1 or TRBD2 (5 bases each). V gave up 5 bases and J gave up 7 bases, with 24 bases separating them. The germline V gene encodes CDR1 LNHDA and CDR2 SQIVND (reference sequence). CDR3 size: 16 residues. CDR3 DNA: TGTGCCAGTAGTCCCGGTGTGGGGCCCAAACCGGGAGAGCAGTACTTC. It is translated as CASSPGVGPKPGEQYF.